These 22 T cell receptor beta chains came from one sample sequenced in a study of shared clonotypes between healthy human individuals. TCRdb's copy holds only in-frame clones and misses some; the assay was immunoSEQ multiplex PCR. This repertoire shows 500,000 or so clones, around 96% found once; its top ten account for around 0.067%. The source material was naive CD4+ T cells sorted from blood. Subset reported: CD45RA+ positively selected. The receptor source for this set is a woman aged 30 to 39 in good health.

V and J are TRBV5-4 and TRBJ2-2, with 9 bases aligning to TRBD2. Unmatched junction bases numbered 10, after V lost 5 bases and J lost 5 bases. Germline assignment: CDR1 SGHNT and CDR2 YYREEE (reference sequence). The CDR3 contains 16 residues. The CDR3 loop is CASSEREAYLTGELFF. The DNA for the CDR3 is TGTGCCAGCAGTGAGCGGGAGGCCTACCTAACCGGGGAGCTGTTTTTT.

The J gene is TRBJ1-1, the V gene TRBV11-2; D is ambiguous. V dropped 0 bases and J dropped 8 bases, with 13 bases sitting between them. Germline V CDR1 and CDR2: SGHAT, FQNNGV. The CDR3 spans 14 residues. The CDR3 sequence: CASSLDLRTEEAFF. CDR3 nucleotide sequence: TGTGCCAGCAGCTTAGACCTCCGGACGGAAGAAGCTTTCTTT.

CDR3 loop: CACRTDINYGYTF. The CDR3, as DNA: TGTGCCTGCCGGACGGACATTAACTATGGCTACACCTTC. The genes are TRBV6-1 and TRBJ1-2, with D possibly being TRBD1 (5 bases). The CDR3 covers 13 residues. Trimming shortened V by 11 bases and J by 1 base, and 14 bases separated the two germline ends. The germline CDR1 and CDR2 sequences are MNHNS and SASEGT.

The V and J genes are TRBV10-1 and TRBJ1-3, with a tentative D call TRBD1 (6 bases). The germline V and J ends were trimmed by 6 bases and 0 bases, with 12 bases remaining between them. Looked up from germline, CDR1 is WNHNN and CDR2 is SYGVQD (reference sequence). The CDR3 spans 15 residues. The CDR3 here is CASSTDRSSGNTIYF. The CDR3 coding sequence is TGCGCCAGCAGCACGGACAGAAGCTCTGGAAACACCATATATTTT.

The chain recombines TRBV27 with TRBJ1-5, with 9 bases matching TRBD1. Trimming cost V 5 bases and J 7 bases; bases outside gene matches: 9. Per the germline V gene, CDR1 is MNHEY and CDR2 is SMNVEV (reference sequence). This CDR3 region has 15 residues. The CDR3 nucleotides are TGTGCCAGCAGTCCGGACAGGGGTCTGGGCCAGCCCCAGCATTTT. Its translation is CASSPDRGLGQPQHF.

The chain joins TRBV4-1 to TRBJ2-3; D gene uncertain. Trimming pared 2 bases from V and 6 bases from J, leaving 21 bases between. The CDR3 totals 17 residues. Germline V lookup: CDR1 MGHRA, CDR2 YSYEKL. The CDR3 loop is CASSQILLLRRSDTQYF. The CDR3 nucleotides read TGCGCCAGCAGCCAAATTTTGCTATTACGCCGTTCGGATACGCAGTATTTT.

The chain combines TRBV5-1 with TRBJ2-5; TRBD2 aligns across 11 bases. The CDR3 is 16 residues long. The trim removed 1 base at V and 1 base at J, leaving 3 bases unmatched. Germline loops: CDR1 SGHRS, CDR2 YFSETQ. CDR3 residues: CASSLNLAGGQETQYF. In DNA, the CDR3 is TGCGCCAGCAGCTTGAACCTAGCGGGAGGCCAAGAGACCCAGTACTTC.

In its sample, this clone was seen once. This chain joins TRBV6-5 and TRBJ2-1, with no clear D. V lost 8 bases and J 7 bases, leaving 12 bases between the germline ends. This CDR3 region has 12 residues. Per the germline V gene, CDR1 is MNHEY and CDR2 is SVGAGI. The CDR3 coding sequence is TGTGCCAGCGGAAATACCGTAAATGAGCAGTTCTTC. Translating it yields CASGNTVNEQFF.

In its sample, this clone was seen a few times. The V call is TRBV6-4, the J call TRBJ2-4, with a weak D call TRBD1 (5 bases). Germline loops: CDR1 MRHNA, CDR2 SNTAGT. The V end lost 3 bases, the J end lost 7 bases, and 10 bases lay between the germline ends. The CDR3 consists of 13 residues. This CDR3 is CASSEEPGNIQYF. DNA of the CDR3: TGTGCCAGCAGTGAGGAACCAGGGAACATTCAGTACTTC.

The chain carries TRBV6-1 and TRBJ2-7, with D perhaps TRBD2 (6 bases). CDR3 length: 14 residues. Trimming left V 3 bases short and J 1 base short, with 10 bases between. Looked up from germline, CDR1 is MNHNS and CDR2 is SASEGT. The CDR3 loop reads CASSDGTGSYEQYF. DNA for the CDR3: TGTGCCAGCAGTGACGGGACTGGTTCCTACGAGCAGTACTTC.

The chain employs TRBV2 and TRBJ2-1; 8 bases agree with TRBD1. Germline V lookup: CDR1 SNHLY, CDR2 FYNNEI. The ends lost 10 bases at V and 5 bases at J; junction bases unmatched: 7. This CDR3 is built from 13 residues. CDR3 DNA sequence: TGTGCCAATTCAGGGGGCAGAGACAATGAGCAGTTCTTC. Translation gives CANSGGRDNEQFF. Using reference TRBV2 and TRBJ2-1 for the parts outside the CDR3, the full variable domain is EPEVTQTPSHQVTQMGQEVILRCVPISNHLYFYWYRQILGQKVEFLVSFYNNEISEKSEIFDDQFSVERPDGSNFTLKIRSTKLEDSAMYFCANSGGRDNEQFFGPGTRLTVL.

This chain joins TRBV18 and TRBJ1-1, with D maybe TRBD1 (5 bases). The CDR3 length is 14 residues. Germline assignment: CDR1 KGHSH and CDR2 LQKENI. V dropped 1 base and J dropped 4 bases, with 10 bases sitting between them. CDR3 in amino acids: CASSPQSGGTEAFF. The CDR3 DNA reads TGTGCCAGCTCACCACAATCCGGGGGCACTGAAGCTTTCTTT.

The chain combines TRBV7-3 with TRBJ1-3; possibly TRBD1 for D (5 bases). Germline assignment: CDR1 SGHTA and CDR2 FQGTGA. CDR3 length equals 16 residues. V lost 5 bases, J lost 2 bases, and 16 bases lay in between. The CDR3 DNA reads as TGTGCCAGCAGCCAATTTGGGGGAGCGACTGGAAACACCATATATTTT. It translates to CASSQFGGATGNTIYF.

The V and J genes are TRBV6-9 and TRBJ1-5; D not resolved. The CDR3 is 15 amino acids. Germline loops: CDR1 MNHGY, CDR2 SVAAGI. Trimming took 6 bases from V and 4 from J, leaving 16 bases between them. The CDR3 bases are TGTGCCAGCAGAGCGGAATGGGCACCTAATCAGCCCCAGCATTTT. Translated: CASRAEWAPNQPQHF.

This chain uses TRBV5-1 with TRBJ2-1; D is unclear. Germline loops: CDR1 SGHRS, CDR2 YFSETQ. Trimming left V 2 bases short and J 3 bases short, with 9 bases between. The CDR3 loop spans 14 amino acids. CDR3 in DNA: TGCGCCAGCAGCTTTCTAGACGGCTACAATGAGCAGTTCTTC. Translated, it gives CASSFLDGYNEQFF. The full variable domain, with the rest looked up from reference TRBV5-1 and TRBJ2-1, is KAGVTQTPRYLIKTRGQQVTLSCSPISGHRSVSWYQQTPGQGLQFLFEYFSETQRNKGNFPGRFSGRQFSNSRSEMNVSTLELGDSALYLCASSFLDGYNEQFFGPGTRLTVL.

This clone has only one observation. This sequence joins TRBV6-6 and TRBJ1-1; 7 bases agree with TRBD1. Losses at the gene ends were 5 bases for V and 11 bases for J; bases not matched to a gene: 8. CDR3 length equals 12 residues. Germline CDR1 reads MNHNY; CDR2 reads SVGAGI (reference sequence). DNA for the CDR3: TGTGCCAGCAGTAAAAACAGGGGTGTGGCTTTCTTT. Translation: CASSKNRGVAFF.

This clone was found once. The rearrangement joins TRBV9 to TRBJ2-5, with unresolved D. CDR3 length equals 13 residues. CDR1 and CDR2 (germline): SGDLS, YYNGEE. V was shortened by 0 bases and J by 2 bases, with 5 bases between the two germline ends. CDR3 protein: CASSVAFQETQYF. CDR3 DNA sequence: TGTGCCAGCAGCGTAGCCTTTCAAGAGACCCAGTACTTC.

The rearrangement joins TRBV10-3 to TRBJ1-5; D remains unclear. Trimming shortened V by 4 bases and J by 5 bases, and 12 bases separated the two germline ends. Germline V gene sequence: CDR1 ENHRY, CDR2 SYGVKD. The CDR3 has 14 amino acids. CDR3 protein: CAISAALQDQPQHF. The CDR3 nucleotides read TGTGCCATCAGTGCTGCCCTCCAGGATCAGCCCCAGCATTTT.

The chain uses TRBV7-9 and TRBJ2-3; D possibly corresponds to TRBD2 (5 bases). Germline V gene data show CDR1 as SEHNR and CDR2 as FQNEAQ (reference sequence). The CDR3 covers 15 residues. V lost 7 bases, J lost 5 bases, and 19 bases lay in between. CDR3 DNA sequence: TGTGCCAGCACCCCCGGAGCTCTACGGGGAGATACGCAGTATTTT. It encodes CASTPGALRGDTQYF.

This chain connects TRBV6-4 to TRBJ2-2; 7 bases align to TRBD2. The CDR3 length is 16 residues. Germline V gene data show CDR1 as MRHNA and CDR2 as SNTAGT. The junction had 7 bases not matched to a gene; V was cut back by 2 bases and J by 4 bases. Here the CDR3 DNA reads TGTGCCAGCAGTGACCCTTCACTAGCGCCCACCGGGGAGCTGTTTTTT. Protein sequence: CASSDPSLAPTGELFF.

This clone has just one count. Other DNA sequences in this sample translate to the same CDR3. The V gene is TRBV6-5, the J gene TRBJ2-1; D unresolved. The V and J ends lost 0 bases and 6 bases respectively, with 0 bases between them. The CDR3 contains 11 residues. The germline V gene encodes CDR1 MNHEY and CDR2 SVGAGI. The CDR3 bases are TGTGCCAGCAGTTACTCCAATGAGCAGTTCTTC. It translates to CASSYSNEQFF.

V gene TRBV7-9 combines with J gene TRBJ2-3, with 9 nucleotides matching TRBD2. This CDR3 comprises 15 residues. Germline CDR1 and CDR2: SEHNR and FQNEAQ (reference sequence). Losses at the gene ends were 5 bases for V and 6 bases for J; bases not matched to a gene: 9. CDR3 bases: TGTGCCAGCAGCAATATAGCGGGAGCTCTGGATACGCAGTATTTT. It is translated as CASSNIAGALDTQYF.